What follows are 23 T cell receptor beta chains derived from one specimen sequenced in a study of cytomegalovirus exposure and HLA in healthy donors. It was with 60 Vbeta and 13 Jbeta primers that the PCR ran. Only in-frame clones appear in the TCRdb table, and some are missing; sequencing was by immunoSEQ multiplex PCR. The sample includes 150,000 to 200,000 clones, 81% seen only once; the top ten take around 2%. Specimen: PBMCs. The receptor set was obtained from a man between 18 and 35 years old in good health and CMV-seronegative.

V gene TRBV7-2 combines with J gene TRBJ2-3; TRBD2 aligns across 7 bases. The ends lost 4 bases at V and 1 base at J; junction bases unmatched: 11. The CDR3 spans 17 residues. Germline CDR1 is SGHTA and CDR2 is FQGNSA. CDR3 nucleotides: TGTGCCAGCAGCTCGCTGATCCTTGGGGGGGGCACAGATACGCAGTATTTT. Translating it yields CASSSLILGGGTDTQYF.

This clone was found a few times. The chain couples TRBV5-1 to TRBJ2-3; D is perhaps TRBD1 (5 bases). CDR1 is SGHRS and CDR2 is YFSETQ in the germline V gene. Trimming pared 9 bases from V and 0 bases from J, leaving 14 bases between. This CDR3 comprises 14 residues. The CDR3 reads CATRQFHSTDTQYF. The DNA of the CDR3 is TGCGCCACAAGACAGTTTCATAGCACAGATACGCAGTATTTT.

J is TRBJ2-3 and V is TRBV2; 15 positions match TRBD2. There are 20 residues in the CDR3. CDR1 SNHLY and CDR2 FYNNEI come from the germline V gene. V shed 5 bases and J 6 bases; nucleotides not matched to a gene: 18. The CDR3 reads CASSNPGGLAGGTTLDTQYF. CDR3 coding DNA: TGTGCCAGCAGTAACCCCGGGGGACTAGCGGGAGGAACGACGTTGGATACGCAGTATTTT.

The rearrangement uses TRBV2 and TRBJ2-3; TRBD2 matches 8 bases. The CDR3 loop spans 15 amino acids. The trim removed 2 bases at V and 0 bases at J, leaving 1 base unmatched. Germline CDR1 reads SNHLY; CDR2 reads FYNNEI. The chain's CDR3 is CASSEQRGSTDTQYF. CDR3 DNA sequence: TGTGCCAGCAGTGAACAGCGGGGGAGCACAGATACGCAGTATTTT.

The chain has TRBV7-2 and TRBJ2-1, with no clear D. The CDR3 has 13 amino acids. Trimming removed 4 bases at V and 4 bases at J, with 8 bases between. Germline assignment: CDR1 SGHTA and CDR2 FQGNSA. The CDR3 DNA reads as TGTGCCAGCAGCTCTTTCTCTTACAATGAGCAGTTCTTC. It translates to CASSSFSYNEQFF.

This clone was observed a few times. The rearrangement joins TRBV18 to TRBJ2-6; D is uncertain. The germline V gene encodes CDR1 KGHSH and CDR2 LQKENI. CDR3 length: 16 amino acids. The V gene lost 4 bases and the J gene lost 1 base, with 11 bases spanning the gap. In nucleotides, the CDR3 is TGTGCCAGCTCACTACTATCGGATTCTGGGGCCAACGTCCTGACTTTC. Its protein is CASSLLSDSGANVLTF.

The table lists this clone with a count of one. The chain combines TRBV27 with TRBJ2-1, with TRBD2 identical over 9 bases. CDR1 is MNHEY, CDR2 SMNVEV, per germline (reference sequence). V gave up 7 bases and J gave up 7 bases; unmatched junction bases: 8. This CDR3 is built from 14 residues. Here the CDR3 DNA reads TGTGCCAGCAAGGTGGTAGCGGGAGCAAATGAGCAGTTCTTC. Protein: CASKVVAGANEQFF.

This clone appeared a single time. The rearrangement uses TRBV15 and TRBJ1-2; 11 positions match TRBD1. The V segment lost 3 bases and the J segment 8 bases; nucleotides outside the gene matches: 5. The CDR3 covers 14 residues. CDR1 is LNHNV, CDR2 YYDKDF, per germline (reference sequence). This CDR3 reads CATSSGTGGRGYTF. The CDR3 DNA reads TGTGCCACCAGCAGCGGGACAGGGGGTCGAGGCTACACCTTC.

The chain has TRBV2 and TRBJ1-1; 7 bases match TRBD1. Germline CDR1 is SNHLY and CDR2 is FYNNEI. V trimming: 7 bases; J trimming: 4 bases; junction bases outside the gene matches: 6. This CDR3 is built from 13 residues. CDR3 protein: CASNMGQSTEAFF. In nucleotides, the CDR3 is TGTGCCAGCAACATGGGACAGAGCACTGAAGCTTTCTTT.

The CDR3 loop reads CSVGRTHSTDEQYF. Here the CDR3 DNA reads TGCAGCGTTGGGAGGACCCACTCGACGGACGAGCAGTACTTC. The chain combines TRBV29-1 with TRBJ2-5, with D possibly being TRBD2 (5 bases). The DNA end is more similar to TRBJ2-7, so the J call may be wrong. This CDR3 comprises 14 residues. Germline loops: CDR1 SQVTM, CDR2 ANQGSEA.

This chain links TRBV30 with TRBJ2-1; 15 bases map to TRBD2. V gave up 5 bases and J gave up 0 bases; unmatched junction bases: 8. The CDR3 is 18 amino acids. The germline V gene encodes CDR1 GTSNPN and CDR2 SVGIG (reference sequence). This CDR3 is CAWLGLAGGGFSYNEQFF. In nucleotides, the CDR3 is TGTGCCTGGCTGGGACTAGCGGGAGGTGGGTTCTCCTACAATGAGCAGTTCTTC.

The rearrangement uses TRBV28 and TRBJ2-5; D is possibly TRBD1 (6 bases). The CDR3 is made up of 14 amino acids. Trimming cost V 7 bases and J 5 bases, with 17 bases left between them. The germline V gene encodes CDR1 MDHEN and CDR2 SYDVKM. CDR3 DNA sequence: TGTGCCAGCAACCCCAGGGGATTCGGGGAGACCCAGTACTTC. Translating gives CASNPRGFGETQYF.

The genes are TRBV29-1 and TRBJ1-1; tentatively, D is TRBD1 (5 bases). CDR1 SQVTM and CDR2 ANQGSEA come from the germline V gene. V shed 7 bases and J shed 6 bases, with 18 bases lying between them. This CDR3 has 13 residues. CDR3 bases: TGCAGCGCCGCAGGGCAGTACTTGGCTGAAGCTTTCTTT. Translation: CSAAGQYLAEAFF.

The CDR3 DNA is TGCGCCAGCAGTGACCCTTCGGGTATCCTCTACGAGCAGTACTTC. Translated, it gives CASSDPSGILYEQYF. The chain is built from TRBV10-2 and TRBJ2-7, with D uncertain. With 3 bases removed from V and 3 bases from J, the gap between germline ends came to 15 bases. Germline CDR1 WSHSY, CDR2 SAAADI. The CDR3 extends over 15 amino acids.

The chain joins TRBV9 to TRBJ2-7; 8 bases align to TRBD2. V shed 0 bases and J 4 bases; nucleotides not matched to a gene: 9. Germline CDR1 and CDR2: SGDLS and YYNGEE. This CDR3 has 16 amino acids. CDR3 sequence (DNA): TGTGCCAGCAGCGTAGGAGCTAGCGGGCTTTCGTACGAGCAGTACTTC. This codes for CASSVGASGLSYEQYF. The whole variable domain, filled in from reference TRBV9 and TRBJ2-7, reads DSGVTQTPKHLITATGQRVTLRCSPRSGDLSVYWYQQSLDQGLQFLIQYYNGEERAKGNILERFSAQQFPDLHSELNLSSLELGDSALYFCASSVGASGLSYEQYFGPGTRLTVT.

This chain connects TRBV2 to TRBJ1-5; possibly TRBD1 for D (6 bases). CDR1 is SNHLY and CDR2 is FYNNEI in the germline V gene. The CDR3 is 18 amino acids. The V end lost 7 bases, the J end lost 4 bases, and 26 bases lay between the germline ends. CDR3 nucleotide sequence: TGTGCCAGCACCTCTCAGGGTCGGTCGACAGGCTATAATCAGCCCCAGCATTTT. Translating it yields CASTSQGRSTGYNQPQHF.

J is TRBJ1-3 and V is TRBV30; no clear D. CDR3 length: 15 residues. The V gene lost 2 bases and the J gene lost 4 bases, with 15 bases spanning the gap. Germline lookup yields CDR1 GTSNPN and CDR2 SVGIG (reference sequence). The CDR3 sequence is CAWSQERTGGNTIYF. CDR3 nucleotide sequence: TGTGCCTGGAGTCAGGAGAGGACGGGAGGAAACACCATATATTTT.

In nucleotides, the CDR3 is TGTGCCAGCAGGTCCGACGGGACAGACTACAATGAGCAGTTCTTC. Translating gives CASRSDGTDYNEQFF. The chain combines TRBV7-2 with TRBJ2-1, with TRBD1 matching 7 bases. The CDR3 is 15 residues long. CDR1 is SGHTA, CDR2 FQGNSA, per germline. The J segment lost 3 bases and the V segment lost 6 bases, leaving 8 bases of the junction unmatched.

This clone was counted only a few times. The chain is built from TRBV4-3 and TRBJ2-4; TRBD1 is a possible D gene (6 bases). The CDR3 sequence is 17 residues long. Between the trimmed V and J ends, which lost 1 base and 4 bases, there was a span of 17 bases. Germline lookup yields CDR1 LGHNA and CDR2 YSLEER. As DNA, the CDR3 is TGCGCCAGCAGCCAAGGCAAGGGACAACCATTAAAAAACATTCAGTACTTC. Protein: CASSQGKGQPLKNIQYF.

The rearrangement links TRBV29-1 to TRBJ2-3, with D possibly being TRBD1 (5 bases). The CDR3 consists of 14 residues. Per germline, CDR1 SQVTM and CDR2 ANQGSEA. V was clipped by 7 bases and J by 2 bases, with 16 bases between them. This CDR3 is CSAPPQGYTDTQYF. The CDR3 nucleotides read TGCAGCGCACCCCCCCAGGGATACACAGATACGCAGTATTTT.

V usage is TRBV7-2 and J usage is TRBJ1-2; tentative D call: TRBD1 (6 bases). The germline gives CDR1 SGHTA, CDR2 FQGNSA. The CDR3 spans 15 residues. V lost 1 base and J 1 base, leaving 10 bases between the germline ends. In DNA form, the CDR3 reads TGTGCCAGCAGCTTAGGGACAGCACGTAACTATGGCTACACCTTC. Residues: CASSLGTARNYGYTF.

The V and J genes are TRBV4-1 and TRBJ2-7, with 7 bases matching TRBD1. CDR1 and CDR2 (germline): MGHRA, YSYEKL. This CDR3 has 14 residues. The J segment lost 0 bases and the V segment lost 4 bases, leaving 3 bases of the junction unmatched. CDR3 in amino acids: CASSRDSFSYEQYF. The DNA for the CDR3 is TGCGCCAGCAGCCGGGACAGCTTCTCCTACGAGCAGTACTTC.

This clone was counted only a few times. CDR3: CASSQDQSAAIDTIYF. The CDR3 nucleotides are TGCGCCAGCAGCCAAGATCAATCAGCGGCGATCGACACCATATATTTT. The rearrangement links TRBV4-3 to TRBJ1-3; D gene uncertain. This CDR3 region has 16 residues. The V and J ends lost 0 bases and 8 bases respectively, with 17 bases between them. Germline lookup yields CDR1 LGHNA and CDR2 YSLEER.